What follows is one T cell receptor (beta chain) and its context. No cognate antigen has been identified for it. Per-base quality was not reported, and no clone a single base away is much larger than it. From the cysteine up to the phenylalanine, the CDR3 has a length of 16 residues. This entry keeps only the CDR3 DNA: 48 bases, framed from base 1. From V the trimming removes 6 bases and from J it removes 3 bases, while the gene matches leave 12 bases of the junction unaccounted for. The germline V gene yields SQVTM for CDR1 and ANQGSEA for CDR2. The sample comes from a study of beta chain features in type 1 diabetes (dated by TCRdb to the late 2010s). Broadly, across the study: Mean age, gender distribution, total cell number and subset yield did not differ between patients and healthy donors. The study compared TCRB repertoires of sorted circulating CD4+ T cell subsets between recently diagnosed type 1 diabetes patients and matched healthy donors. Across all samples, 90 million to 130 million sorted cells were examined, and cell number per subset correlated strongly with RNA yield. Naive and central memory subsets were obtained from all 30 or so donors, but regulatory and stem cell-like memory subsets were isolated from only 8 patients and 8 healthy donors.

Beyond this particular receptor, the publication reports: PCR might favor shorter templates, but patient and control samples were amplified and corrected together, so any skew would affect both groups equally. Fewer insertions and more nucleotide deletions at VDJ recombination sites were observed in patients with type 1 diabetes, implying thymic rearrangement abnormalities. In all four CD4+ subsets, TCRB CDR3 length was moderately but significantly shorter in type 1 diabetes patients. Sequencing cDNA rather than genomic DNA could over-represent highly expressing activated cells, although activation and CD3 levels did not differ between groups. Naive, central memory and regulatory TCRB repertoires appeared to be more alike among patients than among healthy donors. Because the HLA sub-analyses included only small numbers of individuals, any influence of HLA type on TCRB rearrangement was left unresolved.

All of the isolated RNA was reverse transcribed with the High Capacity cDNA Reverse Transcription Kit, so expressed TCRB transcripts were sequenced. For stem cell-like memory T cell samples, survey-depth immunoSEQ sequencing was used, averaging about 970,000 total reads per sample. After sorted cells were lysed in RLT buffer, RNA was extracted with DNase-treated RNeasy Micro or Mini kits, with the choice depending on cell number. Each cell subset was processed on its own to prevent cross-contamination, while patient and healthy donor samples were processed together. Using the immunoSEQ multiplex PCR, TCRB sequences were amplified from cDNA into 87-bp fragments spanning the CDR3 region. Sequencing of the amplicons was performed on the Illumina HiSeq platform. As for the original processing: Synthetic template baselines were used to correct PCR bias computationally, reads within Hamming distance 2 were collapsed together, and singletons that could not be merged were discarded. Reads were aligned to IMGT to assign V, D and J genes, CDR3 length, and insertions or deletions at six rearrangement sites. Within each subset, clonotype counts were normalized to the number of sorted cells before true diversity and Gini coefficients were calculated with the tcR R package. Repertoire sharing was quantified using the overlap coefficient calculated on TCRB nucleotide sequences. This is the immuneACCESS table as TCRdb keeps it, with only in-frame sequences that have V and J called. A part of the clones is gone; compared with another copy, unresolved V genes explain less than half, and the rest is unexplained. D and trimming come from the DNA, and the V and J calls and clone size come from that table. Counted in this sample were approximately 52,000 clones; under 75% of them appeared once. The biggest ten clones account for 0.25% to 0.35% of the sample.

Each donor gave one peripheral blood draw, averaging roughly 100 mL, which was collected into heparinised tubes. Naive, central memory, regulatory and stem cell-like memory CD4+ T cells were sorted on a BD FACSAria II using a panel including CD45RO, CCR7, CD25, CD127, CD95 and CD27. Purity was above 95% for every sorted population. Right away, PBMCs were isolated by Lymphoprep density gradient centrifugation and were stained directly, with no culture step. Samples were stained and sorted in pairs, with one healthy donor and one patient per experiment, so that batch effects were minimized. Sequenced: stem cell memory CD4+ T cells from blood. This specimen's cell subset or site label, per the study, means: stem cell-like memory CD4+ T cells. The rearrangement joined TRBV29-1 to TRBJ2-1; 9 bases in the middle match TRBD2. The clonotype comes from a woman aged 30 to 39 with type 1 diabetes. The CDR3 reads CSVGGTSGFNYNEQFF. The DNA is TGCAGCGTCGGCGGTACTAGCGGGTTTAACTACAATGAGCAGTTCTTC.